The 25 T cell receptor beta chains below were found in one sample sequenced in a study of blood T cell repertoires in COVID-19. Clones were read by immunoSEQ multiplex PCR, and TCRdb kept only the in-frame ones, dropping some. The sample carries 55,000 to 80,000 clones, 80% to 90% recorded once. Sample: peripheral blood. The receptors stem from a human donor in a cohort sampled during active COVID-19.

The chain carries TRBV6-2 or TRBV6-3 and TRBJ2-5; TRBD1 matches at 10 bases. Germline V gene data show CDR1 as MNHEY and CDR2 as SVGEGT. The CDR3 has 15 residues. V lost 5 bases and J lost 5; bases outside the gene matches: 8. The CDR3 nucleotides read TGTGCCAGCAGTCGCTCGGACAGGGGGGAGGAGACCCAGTACTTC. Translating gives CASSRSDRGEETQYF.

The rearrangement joins TRBV6-4 to TRBJ2-2, with 10 positions matching TRBD2. The germline gives CDR1 MRHNA, CDR2 SNTAGT. The length of the CDR3 is 15 residues. V lost 5 bases and J lost 5; bases outside the gene matches: 5. CDR3 bases: TGTGCCAGCAGTCAGAGAGCGGGAGGGACCGGGGAGCTGTTTTTT. This codes for CASSQRAGGTGELFF.

This chain joins TRBV10-3 and TRBJ2-7; possible D gene TRBD1, 5 bases. Germline values: CDR1 ENHRY, CDR2 SYGVKD. The CDR3 is 12 amino acids. V dropped 3 bases and J dropped 4 bases, with 7 bases sitting between them. The CDR3 DNA is TGTGCCATCAGTGAAGACAGTTACGAGCAGTACTTC. Translated, it gives CAISEDSYEQYF.

The chain joins TRBV2 to TRBJ1-1; 8 bases fit TRBD1. The CDR3 has 15 residues. Per the germline V gene, CDR1 is SNHLY and CDR2 is FYNNEI. Trimming removed 6 bases from V and 8 bases from J; junction bases left unmatched: 14. CDR3 in amino acids: CASRPIDRGNGEAFF. As DNA, the CDR3 is TGTGCCAGCAGACCAATCGACAGGGGCAACGGGGAAGCTTTCTTT. Variable domain in full (rest from reference TRBV2 and TRBJ1-1): EPEVTQTPSHQVTQMGQEVILRCVPISNHLYFYWYRQILGQKVEFLVSFYNNEISEKSEIFDDQFSVERPDGSNFTLKIRSTKLEDSAMYFCASRPIDRGNGEAFFGQGTRLTVV.

This clone was seen only a few times. CDR3 amino acids: CASSLERIGNSPLHF. The CDR3 DNA follows: TGTGCCAGCAGTTTAGAGAGGATTGGGAATTCACCCCTCCACTTT. The chain couples TRBV27 to TRBJ1-6; no clear D gene. With 2 bases removed from V and 7 bases from J, the gap between germline ends came to 12 bases. The CDR3 loop spans 15 amino acids. Germline-derived CDR1 and CDR2 are MNHEY and SMNVEV (reference sequence).

This clone is a singleton in its sample. The CDR3 region is CASSLAGGTTGELFF. CDR3 coding DNA: TGCGCCAGCAGCTTGGCGGGCGGGACTACCGGGGAGCTGTTTTTT. The chain couples TRBV5-1 to TRBJ2-2, with a weak D call TRBD2 (6 bases). Per germline, CDR1 SGHRS and CDR2 YFSETQ. This CDR3 comprises 15 residues. V lost 0 bases, J lost 5 bases, and 11 bases lay in between.

In its sample, this clone was seen a few times. The gene calls are TRBV11-2 and TRBJ2-1; D remains ambiguous. V lost 1 base and J lost 5, with 15 bases in between. CDR3 length equals 16 residues. Per germline, CDR1 SGHAT and CDR2 FQNNGV. Here the CDR3 reads CASSLALQRRHNEQFF. CDR3 DNA: TGTGCCAGCAGCTTAGCATTACAACGGAGACACAATGAGCAGTTCTTC.

This clone was found a few times. V usage is TRBV28 and J usage is TRBJ1-1, with D perhaps matching TRBD1 (6 bases). Trimming took off 7 bases at V and 2 bases at J, with 14 bases between the two ends. Germline CDR1 is MDHEN and CDR2 is SYDVKM. CDR3 size: 14 residues. The CDR3 DNA is TGTGCCAGCATGGACAGCTGGGGAAACACTGAAGCTTTCTTT. This sequence encodes CASMDSWGNTEAFF.

This chain uses TRBV24-1 with TRBJ2-1; TRBD1 matches 9 bases. The trim removed 12 bases at V and 8 bases at J, leaving 7 bases unmatched. The germline gives CDR1 KGHDR, CDR2 SFDVKD. The CDR3 contains 12 residues. CDR3 region: CAAGTGYDEQFF. The CDR3 nucleotides read TGTGCCGCCGGGACAGGGTACGATGAGCAGTTCTTC.

The chain recombines TRBV7-9 with TRBJ2-1; TRBD2 agrees at 7 bases. The germline gives CDR1 SEHNR, CDR2 FQNEAQ (reference sequence). The CDR3 spans 17 residues. The V and J ends lost 4 bases and 0 bases, in that order; junction bases with no gene match: 9. CDR3 region: CASSSSRLAVSYNEQFF. The CDR3 DNA follows: TGTGCCAGCAGCTCCTCCCGACTAGCCGTCTCCTACAATGAGCAGTTCTTC.

This chain joins TRBV15 and TRBJ1-2, with TRBD1 as a possible D gene (6 bases). This CDR3 is built from 14 residues. Germline V lookup: CDR1 LNHNV, CDR2 YYDKDF (reference sequence). The V and J ends lost 4 bases and 0 bases respectively, with 9 bases between them. In DNA form, the CDR3 reads TGTGCCACCAGCAAACAGGGTTCTAACTATGGCTACACCTTC. Translated: CATSKQGSNYGYTF.

This chain uses TRBV6-5 with TRBJ1-6; 7 bases fit TRBD1. This CDR3 comprises 13 residues. CDR1 and CDR2 (germline): MNHEY, SVGAGI. The V gene end was trimmed by 6 bases and the J gene end by 6 bases; junction bases not matched to a gene: 2. The CDR3 spells CASRTGFNSPLHF. The DNA of the CDR3 is TGTGCCAGCAGGACAGGGTTTAATTCACCCCTCCACTTT.

The J gene is TRBJ2-7, the V gene TRBV2; D may be TRBD2 (6 bases). The V end lost 2 bases, the J end lost 0 bases, and 17 bases lay between the germline ends. Germline CDR1 is SNHLY and CDR2 is FYNNEI. The CDR3 runs 17 residues. The CDR3 DNA sequence: TGTGCCAGCAGTGAACTCGGCTCTAGCGTGAGCTCCTACGAGCAGTACTTC. This codes for CASSELGSSVSSYEQYF.

The chain has TRBV30 and TRBJ2-1; the match to TRBD2 covers 7 bases. CDR1 GTSNPN and CDR2 SVGIG come from the germline V gene (reference sequence). The CDR3 length is 11 residues. CDR3 nucleotides: TGTGCTCGAGGGAGGGCCAATGAGCAGTTCTTC. Amino acid sequence: CARGRANEQFF. The full variable domain, rest sourced from reference TRBV30 and TRBJ2-1, is SQTIHQWPATLVQPVGSPLSLECTVEGTSNPNLYWYRQAAGRGLQLLFYSVGIGQISSEVPQNLSASRPQDRQFILSSKKLLLSDSGFYLCARGRANEQFFGPGTRLTVL.

The genes are TRBV28 and TRBJ2-7; D is perhaps TRBD2 (6 bases). This CDR3 spans 14 amino acids. V lost 10 bases and J lost 3, with 19 bases in between. Germline assignment: CDR1 MDHEN and CDR2 SYDVKM. The CDR3 DNA reads TGTGCCACCCAAACGGGAGAGATACTCTACGAGCAGTACTTC. This encodes CATQTGEILYEQYF.

The chain combines TRBV6-1 with TRBJ1-1; no definite D call. Trimming removed 4 bases from V and 0 bases from J, with 15 bases in between. CDR1 and CDR2 from the germline V gene are MNHNS and SASEGT. This CDR3 has 16 residues. The chain's CDR3 is CASSVWPRGMNTEAFF. CDR3 DNA sequence: TGTGCCAGCAGTGTATGGCCGCGGGGAATGAACACTGAAGCTTTCTTT.

This clone showed up just a few times. The J gene is TRBJ2-5, the V gene TRBV7-9; 8 nucleotides line up with TRBD1. Per germline, CDR1 SEHNR and CDR2 FQNEAQ (reference sequence). The CDR3 contains 13 residues. V shed 6 bases, J shed 5 bases, and the junction held 5 bases outside the gene matches. This CDR3 is CASRSRGLETQYF. In DNA form, the CDR3 reads TGTGCCAGCAGGTCCAGGGGGCTGGAGACCCAGTACTTC.

The V call is TRBV28, the J call TRBJ2-1; TRBD2 agrees at 9 bases. The V and J ends lost 1 base and 5 bases, in that order; junction bases with no gene match: 6. The germline gives CDR1 MDHEN, CDR2 SYDVKM. The CDR3 has 16 amino acids. The CDR3 region is CASSLYSGSLDNEQFF. As DNA, the CDR3 is TGTGCCAGCAGTTTATATAGCGGGAGCTTGGACAATGAGCAGTTCTTC.

This clone was found a few times. The V call is TRBV27, the J call TRBJ1-2; 9 nucleotides agree with TRBD1. Losses at the gene ends were 10 bases for V and 8 bases for J; bases not matched to a gene: 8. CDR1 MNHEY and CDR2 SMNVEV come from the germline V gene (reference sequence). The CDR3 is made up of 12 amino acids. The chain's CDR3 is CATRTGAKGYTF. The DNA for the CDR3 is TGTGCCACCAGGACAGGGGCGAAGGGCTACACCTTC.

A note on this clone: Other nucleotide sequences from this sample produce the same CDR3. The gene calls are TRBV7-6 and TRBJ2-3, with 8 bases lining up with TRBD1. V lost 5 bases and J lost 3; bases outside the gene matches: 4. The CDR3 is 14 residues long. Germline V gene lookup returns CDR1 SGHVS and CDR2 FNYEAQ. This CDR3 reads CASSRTGGTDTQYF. CDR3 DNA: TGTGCCAGCAGCCGAACAGGGGGGACAGATACGCAGTATTTT.

The rearrangement uses TRBV6-5 and TRBJ2-1; 7 positions match TRBD1. J lost 5 bases, V lost 6 bases, and 7 bases had no gene match. The V gene's germline CDR1 is MNHEY and CDR2 SVGAGI. The CDR3 covers 14 residues. CDR3: CASRPGQQNNEQFF. The CDR3 nucleotides are TGTGCCAGCAGACCGGGACAGCAAAACAATGAGCAGTTCTTC.

This clone was recorded a few times. The CDR3 protein is CASSLGGQGVAFF. CDR3 coding DNA: TGTGCCAGCAGCTTAGGGGGACAGGGGGTAGCTTTCTTT. The gene calls are TRBV7-9 and TRBJ1-1, with 11 positions matching TRBD1. With 1 base clipped from V and 10 bases from J, the junction kept 2 bases outside the gene matches. The CDR3 sequence is 13 residues long. Germline V gene data show CDR1 as SEHNR and CDR2 as FQNEAQ (reference sequence). Variable domain in full (rest from reference TRBV7-9 and TRBJ1-1): DTGVSQNPRHKITKRGQNVTFRCDPISEHNRLYWYRQTLGQGPEFLTYFQNEAQLEKSRLLSDRFSAERPKGSFSTLEIQRTEQGDSAMYLCASSLGGQGVAFFGQGTRLTVV.

The chain uses TRBV9 and TRBJ2-2; D remains ambiguous. The CDR3 extends over 14 amino acids. Germline V lookup: CDR1 SGDLS, CDR2 YYNGEE. Between the trimmed V and J ends, which lost 3 bases and 6 bases, there was a span of 12 bases. The CDR3 here is CASSAVPQAGELFF. The CDR3 nucleotides read TGTGCCAGCAGCGCCGTCCCGCAGGCCGGGGAGCTGTTTTTT.

The chain joins TRBV18 to TRBJ1-5, with 10 positions matching TRBD1. V shed 3 bases and J 7 bases; nucleotides not matched to a gene: 6. The CDR3 sequence is 15 residues long. Per germline, CDR1 KGHSH and CDR2 LQKENI. The CDR3 DNA reads as TGTGCCAGCTCACCGACAGGGGGCGGGAGACAGCCCCAGCATTTT. This encodes CASSPTGGGRQPQHF.

V and J are TRBV6-2 or TRBV6-3 and TRBJ1-2; D uncertain. Germline V gives CDR1 MNHEY, CDR2 SVGEGT. V lost 2 bases, J lost 4 bases, and 8 bases lay in between. This CDR3 has 13 residues. CDR3 in amino acids: CASSYGLLYGYTF. As DNA, the CDR3 is TGTGCCAGCAGTTACGGACTCCTCTATGGCTACACCTTC.